The 21 T cell receptor beta chains given below trace back to one sample, sequenced in a study of T cell clonotyping in hematopoietic cell transplantation. TCRdb's copy holds only in-frame clones and misses some; the assay was immunoSEQ multiplex PCR. The table shows about 17,000 clones, with under 90% occurring only once. The material sequenced was PBMCs, taken 100 days after allogeneic stem cell transplant. These receptors all stem from a male patient in his sixties who had an allogeneic stem cell transplant from a related donor, so the T cells may come from the graft donor. Some clones in this sample may be carry-over from other donors' samples.

DNA of the CDR3: TGTGCCAGCAGCCGATTTCTATCCCAAGAGACCCAGTACTTC. Translating gives CASSRFLSQETQYF. J is TRBJ2-5 and V is TRBV14, with no clear D. The CDR3 totals 14 residues. V gave up 4 bases and J gave up 1 base, with 10 bases separating them. Germline V lookup: CDR1 SGHDN, CDR2 FVKESK.

V usage is TRBV29-1 and J usage is TRBJ2-2; D gene uncertain. Trimming removed 7 bases from V and 3 bases from J, with 9 bases in between. CDR1 SQVTM and CDR2 ANQGSEA come from the germline V gene. This CDR3 spans 12 amino acids. The CDR3 nucleotides are TGCAGCGCTCCCGGTGACACCGGGGAGCTGTTTTTT. This codes for CSAPGDTGELFF.

The chain has TRBV6-6 and TRBJ1-2; D is unclear. The CDR3 totals 11 residues. V was cut by 5 bases and J by 8 bases, with 9 bases left in between. CDR1 is MNHNY, CDR2 SVGAGI, per germline (reference sequence). CDR3 nucleotide sequence: TGTGCCAGCAGTACCTTTGAGGGCTACACCTTC. Amino acid sequence: CASSTFEGYTF.

V is TRBV9 and J is TRBJ1-5, with a possible D match to TRBD1 (6 bases). The CDR3 is 15 amino acids. The V and J ends lost 0 bases and 3 bases respectively, with 10 bases between them. The germline V gene encodes CDR1 SGDLS and CDR2 YYNGEE. CDR3 coding DNA: TGTGCCAGCAGCGTAGAAGGACAGCACAATCAGCCCCAGCATTTT. This codes for CASSVEGQHNQPQHF.

This sequence joins TRBV7-9 and TRBJ2-1, with 9 bases that match TRBD2. V gave up 4 bases and J gave up 7 bases; unmatched junction bases: 11. CDR3 length equals 16 residues. Germline-derived CDR1 and CDR2 are SEHNR and FQNEAQ (reference sequence). CDR3 DNA sequence: TGTGCCAGCAGCTCGCGCGGGGGGGGCCAATGGAATGAGCAGTTCTTC. Translated: CASSSRGGGQWNEQFF.

The chain has TRBV2 and TRBJ2-7; 8 bases line up with TRBD2. The germline V gene has CDR1 SNHLY and CDR2 FYNNEI. V lost 7 bases and J lost 4; bases outside the gene matches: 9. This CDR3 contains 14 residues. CDR3 nucleotides: TGTGCCAGCACCTCCAAGGTAGCGGGATACGAGCAGTACTTC. Amino acid sequence: CASTSKVAGYEQYF. The full variable domain, completed using reference TRBV2 and TRBJ2-7, is EPEVTQTPSHQVTQMGQEVILRCVPISNHLYFYWYRQILGQKVEFLVSFYNNEISEKSEIFDDQFSVERPDGSNFTLKIRSTKLEDSAMYFCASTSKVAGYEQYFGPGTRLTVT.

This chain connects TRBV5-6 to TRBJ2-5; D is perhaps TRBD2 (5 bases). CDR1 and CDR2 (germline): SGHDT, YYEEEE. The CDR3 runs to 14 residues. Between the trimmed V and J ends, which lost 3 bases and 2 bases, there was a span of 11 bases. The CDR3 spells CASSSGLEQETQYF. CDR3 in DNA: TGTGCCAGCAGCTCAGGACTGGAACAAGAGACCCAGTACTTC.

The V gene is TRBV25-1, the J gene TRBJ1-2; D not resolved. The germline V gene encodes CDR1 MGHDK and CDR2 SYGVNS. V lost 6 bases and J 2 bases, leaving 10 bases between the germline ends. The CDR3 loop spans 13 amino acids. The CDR3 region is CASSERGNYGYTF. In DNA, the CDR3 is TGTGCCAGCAGCGAAAGAGGAAACTATGGCTACACCTTC.

This clone is classed as medium-sized (0.01 to 0.1%). J is TRBJ1-2 and V is TRBV6-1; 10 bases are shared with TRBD1. Trimming at V came to 1 base and at J to 8 bases, leaving 4 bases not matched to a gene. CDR1 is MNHNS and CDR2 is SASEGT in the germline V gene. CDR3 length: 14 residues. CDR3: CASSEGDRGGGYTF. The DNA for the CDR3 is TGTGCCAGCAGTGAAGGGGACAGGGGAGGAGGCTACACCTTC.

The rearrangement links TRBV6-1 to TRBJ2-6; no clear D gene. Germline V gene data show CDR1 as MNHNS and CDR2 as SASEGT. The CDR3 has 16 residues. Trimming cost V 1 base and J 1 base, with 8 bases left between them. DNA for the CDR3: TGTGCCAGCAGTGAAGAGTCTAGGTCTGGGGCCAACGTCCTGACTTTC. This sequence encodes CASSEESRSGANVLTF.

V and J are TRBV19 and TRBJ2-6; TRBD1 matches 8 bases. Germline CDR1 and CDR2: LNHDA and SQIVND (reference sequence). V dropped 4 bases and J dropped 0; count of bases not matched to a gene: 5. The CDR3 totals 17 residues. The CDR3: CASSTGQGVSGANVLTF. In DNA, the CDR3 is TGTGCCAGTAGTACAGGACAGGGAGTCTCTGGGGCCAACGTCCTGACTTTC.

The CDR3 protein is CASSLVTFYEQYF. CDR3 DNA sequence: TGTGCCAGCAGTTTAGTTACTTTCTACGAGCAGTACTTC. The gene calls are TRBV28 and TRBJ2-7; D call uncertain. V lost 2 bases to trimming and J lost 3 bases, with 8 bases between them. CDR3 size: 13 residues. Looked up from germline, CDR1 is MDHEN and CDR2 is SYDVKM.

The rearrangement uses TRBV6-7 and TRBJ1-5; the D gene is possibly TRBD1 (6 bases). TRBV6-7 is placed among ORFs of uncertain function. This CDR3 is 20 amino acids long. Trimming took 0 bases from V and 2 from J, leaving 23 bases between them. CDR3 loop: CASSYSAGWGHICGNQPQHF. The CDR3 coding sequence is TGTGCCAGCAGTTACTCGGCAGGGTGGGGGCATATATGTGGCAATCAGCCCCAGCATTTT.

V usage is TRBV6-5 and J usage is TRBJ1-4, with 7 nucleotides matching TRBD1. CDR1 and CDR2 from the germline V gene are MNHEY and SVGAGI. CDR3 size: 14 residues. Trimming took 6 bases from V and 8 from J; bases not matched to a gene: 9. CDR3 amino acids: CASRLTGKKEKLFF. The CDR3 nucleotides read TGTGCCAGCAGGTTGACAGGGAAGAAAGAAAAACTGTTTTTT.

The V call is TRBV6-5, the J call TRBJ2-3; 9 bases line up with TRBD2. The length of the CDR3 is 15 residues. The V and J ends lost 1 base and 5 bases, in that order; junction bases with no gene match: 4. The germline V gene has CDR1 MNHEY and CDR2 SVGAGI. CDR3 DNA sequence: TGTGCCAGCAGTTACTTGCGGGGGGGTGAAGATACGCAGTATTTT. It encodes CASSYLRGGEDTQYF.

The chain has TRBV5-1 and TRBJ2-3, with D tentatively TRBD1 (6 bases). Trimming took 4 bases from V and 0 from J, leaving 15 bases between them. Looked up from germline, CDR1 is SGHRS and CDR2 is YFSETQ. This CDR3 has 16 residues. The CDR3 DNA reads as TGCGCCAGCAGCCCAGGGGCAGACATCAGCACAGATACGCAGTATTTT. This encodes CASSPGADISTDTQYF.

This sequence joins TRBV28 and TRBJ1-2; D is perhaps TRBD1 (5 bases). Looked up from germline, CDR1 is MDHEN and CDR2 is SYDVKM. The CDR3 is 15 residues long. Trimming stripped 5 bases from V and 4 bases from J, with 17 bases between. The CDR3 region is CASSPMRPGIYGYTF. The CDR3 DNA is TGTGCCAGCAGTCCGATGAGGCCAGGGATCTATGGCTACACCTTC.

The chain is built from TRBV30 and TRBJ1-6; a weak D match, TRBD1 (6 bases). CDR1 is GTSNPN, CDR2 SVGIG, per germline (reference sequence). The CDR3 length is 13 residues. V was clipped by 6 bases and J by 5 bases, with 11 bases between them. The CDR3 DNA is TGTGCCTGCAGGAGACAGGATAATTCACCCCTCCACTTT. It translates to CACRRQDNSPLHF.

The rearrangement joins TRBV7-9 to TRBJ2-1, with 8 bases fitting TRBD2. The CDR3 is 15 residues long. V trimming: 5 bases; J trimming: 9 bases; junction bases outside the gene matches: 12. Per germline, CDR1 SEHNR and CDR2 FQNEAQ (reference sequence). The CDR3 DNA follows: TGTGCCAGCAGCCCAAACGGGACTAGATTTAGTGAGCAGTTCTTC. Translation gives CASSPNGTRFSEQFF.

This clone was counted a single time. The chain links TRBV5-6 to TRBJ2-7, with 7 bases aligning to TRBD2. Per the germline V gene, CDR1 is SGHDT and CDR2 is YYEEEE. V dropped 4 bases and J dropped 0; count of bases not matched to a gene: 10. The CDR3 has 16 residues. For the CDR3, the DNA is TGTGCCAGCAGCCCAACGGGACTACCAAACTCCTACGAGCAGTACTTC. Translated: CASSPTGLPNSYEQYF.

This chain joins TRBV5-5 and TRBJ1-5; D ambiguous. CDR3 length: 14 residues. V gave up 4 bases and J gave up 4 bases, with 12 bases separating them. The germline gives CDR1 SGHKS, CDR2 YYEKEE (reference sequence). In DNA, the CDR3 is TGTGCCAGCAGCAGGGTAGAAGGGAATCAGCCCCAGCATTTT. Its protein is CASSRVEGNQPQHF.